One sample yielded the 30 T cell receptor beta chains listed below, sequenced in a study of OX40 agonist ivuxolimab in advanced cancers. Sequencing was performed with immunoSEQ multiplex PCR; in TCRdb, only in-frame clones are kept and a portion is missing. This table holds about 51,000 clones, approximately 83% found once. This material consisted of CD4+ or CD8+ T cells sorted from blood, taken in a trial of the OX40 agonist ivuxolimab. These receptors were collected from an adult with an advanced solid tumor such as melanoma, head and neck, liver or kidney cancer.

CDR3 DNA sequence: TGTGCCAGCAGCTTAGATAGCGGGGGGGCGTACGAGCAGTACTTC. It is translated as CASSLDSGGAYEQYF. The rearrangement joins TRBV7-2 to TRBJ2-7, with TRBD2 matching 11 bases. V lost 1 base to trimming and J lost 4 bases; unmatched junction nucleotides: 3. Germline CDR1 reads SGHTA; CDR2 reads FQGNSA. This CDR3 region has 15 residues.

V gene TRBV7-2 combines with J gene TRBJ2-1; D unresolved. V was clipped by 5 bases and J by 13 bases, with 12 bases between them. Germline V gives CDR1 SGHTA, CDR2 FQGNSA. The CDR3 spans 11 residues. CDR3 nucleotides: TGTGCCAGCAGCCACGACGCGCACCAGTTCTTC. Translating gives CASSHDAHQFF.

CDR3 region: CASSSRGYADTQYF. The CDR3 DNA reads as TGCGCCAGCAGCTCCAGGGGGTATGCAGATACGCAGTATTTT. V and J are TRBV5-1 and TRBJ2-3, with 7 positions matching TRBD1. This CDR3 is built from 14 residues. V lost 3 bases, J lost 4 bases, and 5 bases stayed unmatched. Germline-derived CDR1 and CDR2 are SGHRS and YFSETQ.

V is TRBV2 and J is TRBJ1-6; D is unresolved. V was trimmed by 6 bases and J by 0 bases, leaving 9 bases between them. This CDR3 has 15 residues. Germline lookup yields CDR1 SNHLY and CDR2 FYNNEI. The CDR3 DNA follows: TGTGCCAGCAGGATTCGGGCCTCCTATAATTCACCCCTCCACTTT. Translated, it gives CASRIRASYNSPLHF.

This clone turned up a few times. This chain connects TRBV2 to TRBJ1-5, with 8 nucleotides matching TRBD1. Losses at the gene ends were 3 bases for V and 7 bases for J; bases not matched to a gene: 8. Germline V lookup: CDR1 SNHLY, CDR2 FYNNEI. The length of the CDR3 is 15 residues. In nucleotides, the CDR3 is TGTGCCAGCAGTGACAGTCAGGGGGCACACCAGCCCCAGCATTTT. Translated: CASSDSQGAHQPQHF. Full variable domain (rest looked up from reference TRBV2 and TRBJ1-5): EPEVTQTPSHQVTQMGQEVILRCVPISNHLYFYWYRQILGQKVEFLVSFYNNEISEKSEIFDDQFSVERPDGSNFTLKIRSTKLEDSAMYFCASSDSQGAHQPQHFGDGTRLSIL.

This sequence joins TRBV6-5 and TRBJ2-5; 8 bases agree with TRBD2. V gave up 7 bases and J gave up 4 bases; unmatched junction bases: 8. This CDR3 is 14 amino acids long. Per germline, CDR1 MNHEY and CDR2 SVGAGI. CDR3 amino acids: CASKTGGLGETQYF. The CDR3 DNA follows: TGTGCCAGCAAGACGGGGGGGCTTGGAGAGACCCAGTACTTC.

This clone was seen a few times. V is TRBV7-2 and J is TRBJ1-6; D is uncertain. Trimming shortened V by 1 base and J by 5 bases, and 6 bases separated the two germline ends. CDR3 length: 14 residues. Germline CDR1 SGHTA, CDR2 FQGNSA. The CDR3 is CASSLGGHNSPLHF. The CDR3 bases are TGTGCCAGCAGCTTAGGTGGCCATAATTCACCCCTCCACTTT.

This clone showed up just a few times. The CDR3 nucleotides read TGTGCCAGTAGTACTCAGATCACCGGGGAGCTGTTTTTT. Translated: CASSTQITGELFF. V is TRBV19 and J is TRBJ2-2; no clear D gene. Trimming removed 4 bases at V and 4 bases at J, with 7 bases between. This CDR3 contains 13 residues. Germline assignment: CDR1 LNHDA and CDR2 SQIVND (reference sequence). The variable domain in full, completed from reference TRBV19 and TRBJ2-2, reads DGGITQSPKYLFRKEGQNVTLSCEQNLNHDAMYWYRQDPGQGLRLIYYSQIVNDFQKGDIAEGYSVSREKKESFPLTVTSAQKNPTAFYLCASSTQITGELFFGEGSRLTVL.

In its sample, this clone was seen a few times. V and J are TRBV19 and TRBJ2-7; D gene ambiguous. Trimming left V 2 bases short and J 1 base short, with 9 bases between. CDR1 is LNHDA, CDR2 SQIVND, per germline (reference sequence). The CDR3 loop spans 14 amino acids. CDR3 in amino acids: CASSINRSSYEQYF. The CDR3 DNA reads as TGTGCCAGTAGTATAAATAGGTCTTCCTACGAGCAGTACTTC.

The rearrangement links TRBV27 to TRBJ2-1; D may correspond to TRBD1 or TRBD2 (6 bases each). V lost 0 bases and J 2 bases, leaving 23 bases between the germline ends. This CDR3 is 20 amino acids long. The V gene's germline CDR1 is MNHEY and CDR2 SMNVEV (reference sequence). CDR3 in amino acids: CASSLSTRYDWGAPYNEQFF. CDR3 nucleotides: TGTGCCAGCAGTTTATCAACCAGATATGACTGGGGGGCCCCCTACAATGAGCAGTTCTTC.

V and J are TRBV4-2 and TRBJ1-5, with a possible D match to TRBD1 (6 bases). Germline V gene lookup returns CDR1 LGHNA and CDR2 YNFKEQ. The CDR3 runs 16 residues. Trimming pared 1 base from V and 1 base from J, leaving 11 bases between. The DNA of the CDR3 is TGTGCCAGCAGCCAAGGGGGGCTAAGGAGCAATCAGCCCCAGCATTTT. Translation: CASSQGGLRSNQPQHF.

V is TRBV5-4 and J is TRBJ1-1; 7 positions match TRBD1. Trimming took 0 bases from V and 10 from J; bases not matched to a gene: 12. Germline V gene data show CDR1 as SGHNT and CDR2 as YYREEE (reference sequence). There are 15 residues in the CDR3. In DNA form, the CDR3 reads TGTGCCAGCAGCTTGGGGGCGGGACAGCTGAGATCAGCTTTCTTT. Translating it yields CASSLGAGQLRSAFF.

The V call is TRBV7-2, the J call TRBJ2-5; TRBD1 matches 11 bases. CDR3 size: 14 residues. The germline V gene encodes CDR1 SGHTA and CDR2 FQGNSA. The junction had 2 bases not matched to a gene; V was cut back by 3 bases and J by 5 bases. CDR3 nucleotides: TGTGCCAGCAGCTTGGGGACAGGGGGGGAGACCCAGTACTTC. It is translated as CASSLGTGGETQYF.

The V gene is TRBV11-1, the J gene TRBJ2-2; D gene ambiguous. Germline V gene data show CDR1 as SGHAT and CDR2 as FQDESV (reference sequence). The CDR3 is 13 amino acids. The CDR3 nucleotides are TGTGCAGTGGTTGAGGAGAACACCGGGGAGCTGTTTTTT. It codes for CAVVEENTGELFF.

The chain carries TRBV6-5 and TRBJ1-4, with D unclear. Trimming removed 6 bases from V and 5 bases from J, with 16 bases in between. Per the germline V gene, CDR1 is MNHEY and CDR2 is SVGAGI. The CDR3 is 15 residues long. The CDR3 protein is CASRPLGSENEKLFF. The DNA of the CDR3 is TGTGCCAGCAGGCCCCTCGGAAGCGAGAATGAAAAACTGTTTTTT.

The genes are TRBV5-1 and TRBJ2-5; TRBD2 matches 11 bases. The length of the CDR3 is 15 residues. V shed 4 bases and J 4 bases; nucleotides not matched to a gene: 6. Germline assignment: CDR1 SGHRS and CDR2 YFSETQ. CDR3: CASSKILAGVETQYF. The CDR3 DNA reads TGCGCCAGCAGCAAGATACTAGCGGGGGTAGAGACCCAGTACTTC. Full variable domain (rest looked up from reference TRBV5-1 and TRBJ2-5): KAGVTQTPRYLIKTRGQQVTLSCSPISGHRSVSWYQQTPGQGLQFLFEYFSETQRNKGNFPGRFSGRQFSNSRSEMNVSTLELGDSALYLCASSKILAGVETQYFGPGTRLLVL.

The CDR3 here is CASSHNGLAGGQETQYF. As DNA, the CDR3 is TGTGCCAGCTCACATAATGGACTAGCGGGGGGCCAAGAGACCCAGTACTTC. The chain couples TRBV18 to TRBJ2-5, with TRBD2 matching 14 bases. The germline CDR1 and CDR2 sequences are KGHSH and LQKENI. The CDR3 contains 17 residues. Losses at the gene ends were 4 bases for V and 1 base for J; bases not matched to a gene: 5.

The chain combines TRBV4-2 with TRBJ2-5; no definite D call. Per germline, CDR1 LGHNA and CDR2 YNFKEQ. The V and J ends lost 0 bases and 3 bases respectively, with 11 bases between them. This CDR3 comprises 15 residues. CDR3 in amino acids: CASSQDGLGKETQYF. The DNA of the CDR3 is TGTGCCAGCAGCCAAGATGGGTTGGGGAAAGAGACCCAGTACTTC.

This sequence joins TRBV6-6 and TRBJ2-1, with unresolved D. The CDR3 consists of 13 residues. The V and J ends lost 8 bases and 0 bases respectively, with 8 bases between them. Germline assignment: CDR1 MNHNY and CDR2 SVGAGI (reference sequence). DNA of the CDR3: TGTGCCAGCGTCCCAGACTCCTACAATGAGCAGTTCTTC. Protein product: CASVPDSYNEQFF.

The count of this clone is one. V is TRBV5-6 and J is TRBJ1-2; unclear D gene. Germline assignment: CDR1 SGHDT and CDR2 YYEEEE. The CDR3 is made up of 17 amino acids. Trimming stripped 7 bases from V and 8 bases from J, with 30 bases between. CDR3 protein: CASRSEISGRILYGYTF. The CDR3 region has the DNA TGTGCCAGCCGGTCCGAAATCTCCGGGAGAATTCTCTACGGCTACACCTTC.

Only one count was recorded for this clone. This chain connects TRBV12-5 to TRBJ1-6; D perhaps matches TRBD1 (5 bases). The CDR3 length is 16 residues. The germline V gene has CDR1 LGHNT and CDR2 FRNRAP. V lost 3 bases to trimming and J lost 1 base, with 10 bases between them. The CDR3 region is CASGFLGGSYNSPLHF. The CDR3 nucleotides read TGTGCTAGTGGTTTCTTGGGGGGGTCCTATAATTCACCCCTCCACTTT.

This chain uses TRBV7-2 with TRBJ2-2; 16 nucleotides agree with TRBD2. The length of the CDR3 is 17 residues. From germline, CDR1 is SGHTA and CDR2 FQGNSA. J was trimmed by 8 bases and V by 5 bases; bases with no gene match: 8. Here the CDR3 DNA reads TGTGCCAGCAGCCGGGACGGGACTAGCGGGGGGGCTGGGGAGCTGTTTTTT. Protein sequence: CASSRDGTSGGAGELFF.

Here the CDR3 DNA reads TGTGCCAGTGGGGGCGCTTTTAACTATGGCTACACCTTC. Residues: CASGGAFNYGYTF. V and J are TRBV7-2 and TRBJ1-2; D might be TRBD1 (6 bases). This CDR3 has 13 amino acids. CDR1 and CDR2 (germline): SGHTA, FQGNSA. V was trimmed by 9 bases and J by 1 base, leaving 12 bases between them.

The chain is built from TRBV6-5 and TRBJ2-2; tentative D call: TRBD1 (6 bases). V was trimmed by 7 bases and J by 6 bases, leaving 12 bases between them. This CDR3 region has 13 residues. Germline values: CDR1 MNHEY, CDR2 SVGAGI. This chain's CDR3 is CASKQGGPGELFF. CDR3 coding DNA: TGTGCCAGCAAACAGGGCGGTCCCGGGGAGCTGTTTTTT.

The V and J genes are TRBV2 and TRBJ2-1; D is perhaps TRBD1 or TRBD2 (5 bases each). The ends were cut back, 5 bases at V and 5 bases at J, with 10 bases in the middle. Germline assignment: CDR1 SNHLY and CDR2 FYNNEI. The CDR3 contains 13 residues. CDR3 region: CASSRGLDNEQFF. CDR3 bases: TGTGCCAGCAGTCGGGGCTTGGACAATGAGCAGTTCTTC.

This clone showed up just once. CDR3 region: CASSLDLAGATTYEQYF. DNA for the CDR3: TGTGCCAGCAGCTTGGATCTAGCGGGGGCCACCACGTACGAGCAGTACTTC. The J gene is TRBJ2-7, the V gene TRBV5-7; 10 nucleotides line up with TRBD2. TRBV5-7 is designated an ORF whose function remains uncertain. There are 17 residues in the CDR3. The J segment lost 4 bases and the V segment lost 0 bases, leaving 10 bases of the junction unmatched.

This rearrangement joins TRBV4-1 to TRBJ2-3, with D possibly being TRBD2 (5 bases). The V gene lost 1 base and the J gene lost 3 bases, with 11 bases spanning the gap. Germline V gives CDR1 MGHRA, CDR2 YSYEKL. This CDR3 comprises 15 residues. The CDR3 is CASSQAGRTTDTQYF. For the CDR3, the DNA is TGCGCCAGCAGCCAAGCTGGCAGGACTACAGATACGCAGTATTTT.

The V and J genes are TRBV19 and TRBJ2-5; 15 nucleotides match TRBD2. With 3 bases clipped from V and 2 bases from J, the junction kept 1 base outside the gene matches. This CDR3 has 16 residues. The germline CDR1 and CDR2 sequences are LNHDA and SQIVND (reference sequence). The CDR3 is CASSIGLAGGQETQYF. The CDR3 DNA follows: TGTGCCAGTAGTATTGGACTAGCGGGGGGGCAAGAGACCCAGTACTTC. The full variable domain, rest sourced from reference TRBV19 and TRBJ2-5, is DGGITQSPKYLFRKEGQNVTLSCEQNLNHDAMYWYRQDPGQGLRLIYYSQIVNDFQKGDIAEGYSVSREKKESFPLTVTSAQKNPTAFYLCASSIGLAGGQETQYFGPGTRLLVL.

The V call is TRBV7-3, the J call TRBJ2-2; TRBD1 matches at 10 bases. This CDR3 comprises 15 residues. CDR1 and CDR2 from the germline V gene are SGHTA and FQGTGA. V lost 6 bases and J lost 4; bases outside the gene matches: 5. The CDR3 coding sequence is TGTGCCAGCAGATCGGGACAGGGGACCACCGGGGAGCTGTTTTTT. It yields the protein CASRSGQGTTGELFF.

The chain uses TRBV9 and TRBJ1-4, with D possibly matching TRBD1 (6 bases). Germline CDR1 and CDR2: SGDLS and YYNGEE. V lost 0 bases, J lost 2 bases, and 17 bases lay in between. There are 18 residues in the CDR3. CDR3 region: CASSVALGGSGTNEKLFF. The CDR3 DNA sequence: TGTGCCAGCAGCGTAGCTTTGGGGGGCTCAGGCACTAATGAAAAACTGTTTTTT.